This TCR beta chain was sequenced during a study of response to subunit inactivated influenza vaccine. General study results and limits: Researchers suggested that each seasonal influenza vaccination recruits few new T cells.

TCRdb called the RT-PCR reads again in MiXCR, with one record for every CDR3 protein. In the table there are hundreds of thousands of distinct CDR3 sequences, around 15% of which are singletons. This clonotype was found a few times. No antigen is known for it. V lost 6 bases to trimming and J lost 0 bases; unmatched junction nucleotides: 5. Per germline, CDR1 LNHNV and CDR2 YYDKDF (reference sequence). This CDR3 is 14 amino acids long. This material consisted of PBMCs from blood, taken around two weeks before vaccination. The chain carries TRBV15 and TRBJ2-7, with TRBD1 matching over 7 bases. The clonotype originates from a man aged 50 or older who received an inactivated influenza vaccine. The CDR3 sequence: CATRPGQSSYEQYF. The CDR3 coding sequence is TGTGCCACCAGGCCGGGACAGAGCTCCTACGAGCAGTACTTC.